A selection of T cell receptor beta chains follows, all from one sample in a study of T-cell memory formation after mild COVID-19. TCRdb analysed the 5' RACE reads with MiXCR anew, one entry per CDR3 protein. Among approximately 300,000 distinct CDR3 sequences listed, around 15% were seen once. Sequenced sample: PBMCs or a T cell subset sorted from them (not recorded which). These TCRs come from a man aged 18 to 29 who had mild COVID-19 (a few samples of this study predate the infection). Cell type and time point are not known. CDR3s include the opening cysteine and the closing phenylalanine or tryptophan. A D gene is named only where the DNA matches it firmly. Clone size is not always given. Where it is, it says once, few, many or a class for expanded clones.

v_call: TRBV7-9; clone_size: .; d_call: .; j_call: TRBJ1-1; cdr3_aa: CASRTSVNTEAFF; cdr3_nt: TGTGCCAGCAGGACTTCGGTGAACACTGAAGCTTTCTTT
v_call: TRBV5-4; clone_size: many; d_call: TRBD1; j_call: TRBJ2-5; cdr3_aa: CASSLGQKEETQYF; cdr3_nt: TGTGCCAGCAGCCTGGGACAGAAAGAAGAGACCCAGTACTTC
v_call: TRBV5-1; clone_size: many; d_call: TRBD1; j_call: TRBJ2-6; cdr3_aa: CASSLEWTGMGVLTF; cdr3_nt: TGCGCCAGCAGCTTGGAATGGACAGGGATGGGCGTCCTGACTTTC
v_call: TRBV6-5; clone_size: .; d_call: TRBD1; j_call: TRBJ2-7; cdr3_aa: CASSYLAGTGHHEQYF; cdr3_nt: TGTGCCAGCAGTTACCTCGCGGGGACAGGGCACCACGAGCAGTACTTC
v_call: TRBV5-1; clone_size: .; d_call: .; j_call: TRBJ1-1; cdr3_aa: CASSLVGVTEAFF; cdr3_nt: TGCGCCAGCAGCTTGGTCGGGGTCACTGAAGCTTTCTTT
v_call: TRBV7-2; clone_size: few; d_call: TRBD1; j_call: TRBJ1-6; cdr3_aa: CASSWDSRALHF; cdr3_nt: TGTGCCAGCAGCTGGGACAGCCGAGCCCTCCACTTT
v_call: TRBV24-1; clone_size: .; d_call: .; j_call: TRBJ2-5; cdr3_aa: CATSDSGAGQETQYF; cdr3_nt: TGTGCCACCAGTGATTCCGGGGCTGGGCAAGAGACCCAGTACTTC
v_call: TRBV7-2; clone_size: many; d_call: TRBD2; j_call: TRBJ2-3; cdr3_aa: CASSLASGTSQDTQYF; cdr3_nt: TGTGCCAGCAGCTTAGCCTCCGGGACTAGCCAAGATACGCAGTATTTT
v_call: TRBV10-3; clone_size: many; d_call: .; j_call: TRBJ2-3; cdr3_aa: CAISEGGSGDTQYF; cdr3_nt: TGTGCCATCAGTGAAGGGGGGTCCGGAGATACGCAGTATTTT
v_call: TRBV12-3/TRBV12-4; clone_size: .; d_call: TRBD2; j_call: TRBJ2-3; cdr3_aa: CASSPPGSAGGSRGTQYF; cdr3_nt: TGTGCCAGCAGTCCCCCAGGGTCGGCGGGGGGGTCGCGGGGTACGCAGTATTTT
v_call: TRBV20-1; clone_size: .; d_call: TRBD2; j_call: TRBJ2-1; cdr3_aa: CSAATLAAGARDEQFF; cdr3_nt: TGCAGTGCCGCAACTTTGGCAGCGGGGGCAAGGGATGAGCAGTTCTTC
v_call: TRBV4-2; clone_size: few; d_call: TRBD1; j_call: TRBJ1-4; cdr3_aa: CASRDADRGFGTNEKLFF; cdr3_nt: TGTGCCAGCCGCGATGCGGACAGGGGGTTTGGAACTAATGAAAAACTGTTTTTT
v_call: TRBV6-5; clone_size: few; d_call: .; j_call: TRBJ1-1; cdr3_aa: CASSYGGGADTEAFF; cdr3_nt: TGTGCCAGCAGTTACGGGGGGGGCGCGGACACTGAAGCTTTCTTT
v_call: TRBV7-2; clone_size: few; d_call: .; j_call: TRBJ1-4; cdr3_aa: CASSSRDGAEKLFF; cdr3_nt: TGTGCCAGCAGCTCCCGGGACGGAGCCGAAAAACTGTTTTTT
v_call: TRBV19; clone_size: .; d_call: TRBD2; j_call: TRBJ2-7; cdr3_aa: CASSTPGLAGDYEQYF; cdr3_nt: TGTGCCAGTAGTACCCCAGGACTAGCGGGGGATTACGAGCAGTACTTC
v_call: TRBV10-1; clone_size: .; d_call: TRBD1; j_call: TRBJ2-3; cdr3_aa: CASSESLGQGADTQYF; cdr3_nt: TGCGCCAGCAGTGAGTCGTTGGGACAGGGGGCTGATACGCAGTATTTT
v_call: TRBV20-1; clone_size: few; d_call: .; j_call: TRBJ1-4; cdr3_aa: CRGHQATNEKLFF; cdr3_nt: TGCAGAGGCCATCAGGCAACTAATGAAAAACTGTTTTTT
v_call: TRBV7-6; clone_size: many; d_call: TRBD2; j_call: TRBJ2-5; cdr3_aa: CASSLAVGGETQYF; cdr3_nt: TGTGCCAGCAGCTTAGCCGTGGGGGGGGAGACCCAGTACTTC
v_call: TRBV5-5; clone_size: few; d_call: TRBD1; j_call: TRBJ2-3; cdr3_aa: CASSSTGGQDTQYF; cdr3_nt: TGTGCCAGCAGCTCAACAGGGGGCCAAGATACGCAGTATTTT
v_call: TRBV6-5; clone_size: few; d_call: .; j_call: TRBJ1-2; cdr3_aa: CASGGATAAEEYGYTF; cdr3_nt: TGTGCCAGCGGGGGGGCGACAGCGGCCGAGGAATATGGCTACACCTTC
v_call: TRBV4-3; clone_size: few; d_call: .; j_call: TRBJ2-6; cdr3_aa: CASSQERGTGANVLTF; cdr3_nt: TGCGCCAGCAGCCAAGAGAGGGGGACTGGGGCCAACGTCCTGACTTTC
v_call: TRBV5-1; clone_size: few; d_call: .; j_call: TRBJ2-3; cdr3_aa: CASSLGAEDTDTQYF; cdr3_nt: TGCGCCAGCAGCTTAGGGGCGGAAGACACAGATACGCAGTATTTT
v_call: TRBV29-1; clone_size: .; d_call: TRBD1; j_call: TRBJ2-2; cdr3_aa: CSVGRDRVTGELFF; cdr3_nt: TGCAGCGTTGGCCGGGACAGGGTCACCGGGGAGCTGTTTTTT
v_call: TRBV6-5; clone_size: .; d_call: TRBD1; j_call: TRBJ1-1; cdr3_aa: CASSADRGNTEAFF; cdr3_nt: TGTGCCAGCAGTGCGGACAGGGGGAACACTGAAGCTTTCTTT
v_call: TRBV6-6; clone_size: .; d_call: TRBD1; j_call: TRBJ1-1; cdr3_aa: CASSTRGTEDTEAFF; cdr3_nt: TGTGCCAGCAGTACCAGGGGGACGGAGGACACTGAAGCTTTCTTT
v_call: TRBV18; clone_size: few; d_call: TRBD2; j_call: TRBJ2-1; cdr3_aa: CASSPTSGGTNNEQFF; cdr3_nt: TGTGCCAGCTCACCAACTAGCGGGGGAACAAACAATGAGCAGTTCTTC
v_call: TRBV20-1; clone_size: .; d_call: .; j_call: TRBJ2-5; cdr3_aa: CSALQGVRETQYF; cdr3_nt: TGCAGTGCTCTACAGGGAGTACGTGAGACCCAGTACTTC
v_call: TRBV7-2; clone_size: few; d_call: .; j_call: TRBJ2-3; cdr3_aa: CASSYRDGNTDTQYF; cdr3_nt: TGTGCCAGCAGCTACCGGGACGGTAACACAGATACGCAGTATTTT
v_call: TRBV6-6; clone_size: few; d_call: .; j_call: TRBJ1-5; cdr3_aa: CASSLWGDSNQPQHF; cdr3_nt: TGTGCCAGCAGCCTATGGGGGGATAGCAATCAGCCCCAGCATTTT
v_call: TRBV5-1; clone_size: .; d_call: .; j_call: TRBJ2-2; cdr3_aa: CASRLDSTTGELFF; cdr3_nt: TGCGCCAGCAGGCTGGACTCAACCACCGGGGAGCTGTTTTTT
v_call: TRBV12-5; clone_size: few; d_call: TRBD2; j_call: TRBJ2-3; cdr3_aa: CASGLGTSGEITDTQYF; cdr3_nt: TGTGCTAGTGGTTTGGGGACTAGCGGGGAGATCACAGATACGCAGTATTTT
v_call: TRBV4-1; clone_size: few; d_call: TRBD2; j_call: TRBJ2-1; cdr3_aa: CASSRGLAGLNEQFF; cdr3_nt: TGCGCCAGCAGCCGCGGACTAGCGGGCCTCAATGAGCAGTTCTTC
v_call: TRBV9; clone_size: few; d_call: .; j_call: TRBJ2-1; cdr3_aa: CASSVAGGGGEQFF; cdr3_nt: TGTGCCAGCAGCGTAGCCGGGGGAGGCGGTGAGCAGTTCTTC
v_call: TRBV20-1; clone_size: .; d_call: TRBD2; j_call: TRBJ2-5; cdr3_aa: CSARDTAGAIQETQYF; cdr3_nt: TGCAGTGCTAGAGATACAGCGGGGGCCATCCAAGAGACCCAGTACTTC
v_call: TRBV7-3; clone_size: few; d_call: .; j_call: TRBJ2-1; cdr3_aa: CASSPQPPGSYNEQFF; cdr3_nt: TGTGCCAGCAGCCCCCAGCCTCCGGGGTCCTACAATGAGCAGTTCTTC
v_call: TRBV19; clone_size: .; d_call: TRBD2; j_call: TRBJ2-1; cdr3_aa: CASSIDRPAGGTYNEQFF; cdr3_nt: TGTGCCAGTAGTATAGATCGACCAGCGGGGGGTACTTACAATGAGCAGTTCTTC
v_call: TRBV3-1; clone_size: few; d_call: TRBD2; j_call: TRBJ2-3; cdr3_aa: CASSQPSGGSTDTQYF; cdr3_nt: TGTGCCAGCAGCCAGCCTAGCGGGGGCTCCACAGATACGCAGTATTTT
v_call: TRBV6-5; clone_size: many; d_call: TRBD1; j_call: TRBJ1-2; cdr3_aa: CASIQPGTGGDGYTF; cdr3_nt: TGTGCCAGCATTCAACCCGGGACAGGGGGCGATGGCTACACCTTC
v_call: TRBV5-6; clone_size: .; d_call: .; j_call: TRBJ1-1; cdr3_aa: CASSFYDLTEAFF; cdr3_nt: TGTGCCAGCAGCTTTTATGATCTCACTGAAGCTTTCTTT
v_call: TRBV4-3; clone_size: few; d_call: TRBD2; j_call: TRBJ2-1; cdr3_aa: CASSQDSGGTNEQFF; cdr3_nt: TGCGCCAGCAGCCAAGATAGCGGGGGGACAAATGAGCAGTTCTTC
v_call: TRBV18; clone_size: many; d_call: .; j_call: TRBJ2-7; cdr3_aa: CASSLSSAAPYEQYF; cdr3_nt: TGTGCCAGCTCACTATCCTCGGCAGCACCCTACGAGCAGTACTTC
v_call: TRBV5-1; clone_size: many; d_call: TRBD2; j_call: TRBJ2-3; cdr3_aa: CASSSGLAGVKSDTQYF; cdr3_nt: TGCGCCAGCAGCTCCGGACTAGCGGGGGTGAAGTCAGATACGCAGTATTTT
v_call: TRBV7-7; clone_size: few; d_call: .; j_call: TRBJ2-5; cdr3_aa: CASSLPGGRETQYF; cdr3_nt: TGTGCCAGCAGCTTACCCGGGGGCCGGGAGACCCAGTACTTC
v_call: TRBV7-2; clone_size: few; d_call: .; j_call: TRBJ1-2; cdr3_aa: CASSSAGVALYGYTF; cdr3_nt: TGTGCCAGCAGCTCCGCCGGGGTCGCCCTCTATGGCTACACCTTC
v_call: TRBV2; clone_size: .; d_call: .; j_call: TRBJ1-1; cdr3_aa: CASSEEGNTEAFF; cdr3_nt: TGTGCCAGCAGTGAAGAGGGGAACACTGAAGCTTTCTTT
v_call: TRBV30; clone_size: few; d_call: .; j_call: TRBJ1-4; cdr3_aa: CAWSAFGEANEKLFF; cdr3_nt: TGTGCCTGGAGTGCGTTCGGGGAGGCAAATGAAAAACTGTTTTTT
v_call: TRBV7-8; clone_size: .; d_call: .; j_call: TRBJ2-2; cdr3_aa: CASSSSFRRIPGELFF; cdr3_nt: TGTGCCAGCAGCTCGTCTTTCCGGAGGATCCCCGGGGAGCTGTTTTTT
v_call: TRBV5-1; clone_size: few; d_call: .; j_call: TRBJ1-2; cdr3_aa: CASSFRQTPPYGYTF; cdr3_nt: TGCGCCAGCAGCTTCAGACAGACTCCACCCTATGGCTACACCTTC
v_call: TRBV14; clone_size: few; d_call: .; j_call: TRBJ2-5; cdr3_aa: CASSHPGAAQETQYF; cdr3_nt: TGTGCCAGCAGCCACCCAGGGGCCGCCCAAGAGACCCAGTACTTC
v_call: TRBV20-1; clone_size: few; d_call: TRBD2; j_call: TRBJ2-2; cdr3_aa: CSATRRGANTGELFF; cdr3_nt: TGCAGTGCAACCCGGCGGGGGGCCAACACCGGGGAGCTGTTTTTT
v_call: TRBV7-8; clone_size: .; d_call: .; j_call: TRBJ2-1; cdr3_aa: CASSSPGGPSSYNEQFF; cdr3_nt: TGTGCCAGCAGCTCCCCCGGAGGGCCCAGCTCCTACAATGAGCAGTTCTTC
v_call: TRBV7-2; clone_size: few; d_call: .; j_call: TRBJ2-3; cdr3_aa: CASSPRLVSTDTQYF; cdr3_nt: TGTGCCAGCAGCCCACGACTAGTATCCACAGATACGCAGTATTTT
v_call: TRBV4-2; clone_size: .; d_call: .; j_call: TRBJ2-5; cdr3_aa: CASSQESAGSSEWETQYF; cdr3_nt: TGTGCCAGCAGCCAAGAGTCGGCGGGGTCTTCGGAATGGGAGACCCAGTACTTC
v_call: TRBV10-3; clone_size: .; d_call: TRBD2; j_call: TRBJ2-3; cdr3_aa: CAISESALAGWPDTQYF; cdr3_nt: TGTGCCATCAGTGAGTCTGCACTAGCGGGTTGGCCTGATACGCAGTATTTT
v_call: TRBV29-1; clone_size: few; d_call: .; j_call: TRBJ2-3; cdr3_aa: CSAHRISDTQYF; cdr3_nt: TGCAGCGCCCACAGGATCTCAGATACGCAGTATTTT
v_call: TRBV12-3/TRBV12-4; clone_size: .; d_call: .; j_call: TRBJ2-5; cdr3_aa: CASSPGASGTQYF; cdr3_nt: TGTGCCAGCAGCCCAGGGGCCAGCGGGACCCAGTACTTC
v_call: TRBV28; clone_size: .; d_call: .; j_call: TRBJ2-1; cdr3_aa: CASSAPPGVNEQFF; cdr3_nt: TGTGCCAGCAGTGCCCCACCAGGGGTCAATGAGCAGTTCTTC